Below are 2 T cell receptor beta chains sequenced from a single sample in a study of blood T cells in healthy people across ages. For the second PCR, which ran for 7 to 11 cycles, a sample-barcoded 5' primer and a J-beta primer mix were used. TCRdb ran MiXCR on the 5' RACE reads and lists one entry per CDR3 protein. The repertoire holds 1.5 million to 2 million distinct CDR3 sequences, with 25% to 30% as singletons. The sample taken for sequencing was blood. The receptors come from a woman in her thirties in good health.

V is TRBV21-1 and J is TRBJ2-5; the listed D gene, TRBD1, was not tested against the DNA. TRBV21-1 constitutes a pseudogene. CDR3 length: 22 amino acids. The CDR3 here is CASSTITGTGGEQRRYQETQYF. In DNA, the CDR3 is TGTGCCAGCAGCACAATTACGGGGACAGGGGGCGAACAACGACGGTACCAAGAGACCCAGTACTTC.

The genes are TRBV20-1 and TRBJ1-4; D unclear. Germline V gene sequence: CDR1 DFQATT, CDR2 SNEGSKA (reference sequence). V dropped 3 bases and J dropped 7 bases, with 15 bases sitting between them. The CDR3 extends over 14 amino acids. CDR3 nucleotides: TGCAGTGCTAGTAGTGGAGGTGACCGTGAAAAACTGTTTTTT. Translation: CSASSGGDREKLFF.